The rows below give T cell receptor beta chains drawn from one sample of a study of glioma-infiltrating T cells after dendritic cell vaccination. Data came from immunoSEQ multiplex PCR; TCRdb stores just in-frame clones and leaves some out. The profile shows over 90,000 clones, more than 75% of them singletons. The specimen comprised blood, sampled before dendritic cell vaccination. Receptors originate from a human donor with glioblastoma. Each CDR3 is given with its conserved first and last residue. D genes are given only for firm matches. Size is stated for part of the rows, as once, few or many counts, or as a class when the clone is expanded.

D	J	V	size	CDR3	DNA
-	TRBJ2-5	TRBV29-1	-	CSVRTGQETQYF	TGCAGCGTCCGGACGGGACAAGAGACCCAGTACTTC
-	TRBJ1-5	TRBV7-6	-	CASSFQGGQPQHF	TGTGCCAGCAGCTTTCAGGGAGGTCAGCCCCAGCATTTT
-	TRBJ1-1	TRBV19	-	CASSIGPGRNTEAFF	TGTGCCAGTAGTATAGGGCCGGGTAGGAACACTGAAGCTTTCTTT
TRBD2	TRBJ2-3	TRBV7-3	-	CASSLTGTSGDTQYF	TGTGCCAGCAGCTTGACCGGGACTAGCGGTGATACGCAGTATTTT
-	TRBJ1-1	TRBV19	-	CASRPLGGNTEAFF	TGTGCCAGTAGACCCCTCGGGGGGAACACTGAAGCTTTCTTT
TRBD1	TRBJ2-5	TRBV15	-	CATSRGQGANEQYF	TGTGCCACCAGCAGAGGCCAGGGGGCGAATGAGCAGTACTTC
-	TRBJ1-1	TRBV5-6	-	CASSLAAGLGEAFF	TGTGCCAGCAGCTTGGCCGCGGGATTGGGTGAAGCTTTCTTT
TRBD2	TRBJ2-2	TRBV19	-	CASTPTRAGGDRVHTGELFF	TGTGCCAGTACCCCCACCCGGGCGGGAGGGGACCGTGTTCACACCGGGGAGCTGTTTTTT
-	TRBJ2-1	TRBV6-1	-	CASSEPRRYGNEQFF	TGTGCCAGCAGTGAGCCTAGGCGGTATGGCAATGAGCAGTTCTTC
-	TRBJ2-7	TRBV14	-	CASSQDRGYEQYF	TGTGCCAGCAGCCAAGACAGGGGCTACGAGCAGTACTTC
-	TRBJ2-3	TRBV7-2	-	CASSLGPSPDTQYF	TGTGCCAGCAGCCTTGGGCCATCCCCAGATACGCAGTATTTT
TRBD1	TRBJ1-5	TRBV19	once	CASSTGGHQPQHF	TGTGCCAGTAGTACAGGGGGCCATCAGCCCCAGCATTTT
-	TRBJ2-1	TRBV6-4	few	CASSDSENIGEYNEQFF	TGTGCCAGCAGTGACTCAGAGAACATAGGGGAATACAATGAGCAGTTCTTC
TRBD1	TRBJ2-7	TRBV5-6	once	CASSPGQGAGEQYF	TGTGCCAGCAGCCCTGGACAGGGGGCGGGAGAGCAGTACTTC
TRBD2	TRBJ2-5	TRBV5-5	-	CASSLHRGGEETQYF	TGTGCCAGCAGCCTCCACCGGGGAGGGGAAGAGACCCAGTACTTC
-	TRBJ1-4	TRBV9	-	CASSSSPGGWGEKLFF	TGTGCCAGCAGCTCCAGCCCGGGGGGCTGGGGGGAAAAACTGTTTTTT
-	TRBJ1-2	TRBV6-5	-	CASSRQGFWYGYTF	TGTGCCAGCAGCCGCCAGGGTTTTTGGTATGGCTACACCTTC
-	TRBJ2-5	TRBV19	-	CASSAGPGRETQYF	TGTGCCAGTAGTGCAGGACCGGGGAGGGAGACCCAGTACTTC
TRBD1	TRBJ2-3	TRBV5-4	-	CASSPDGTGGPDTQYF	TGTGCCAGCAGCCCGGACGGGACAGGGGGTCCAGATACGCAGTATTTT
TRBD2	TRBJ2-2	TRBV10-3	-	CATLAGNTGELFF	TGTGCCACACTAGCGGGAAACACCGGGGAGCTGTTTTTT
-	TRBJ1-1	TRBV9	-	CASSVVAGNTEAFF	TGTGCCAGCAGCGTAGTGGCGGGAAACACTGAAGCTTTCTTT
TRBD2	TRBJ2-7	TRBV2	-	CASSPGTKAEQYF	TGTGCCAGCAGCCCCGGGACTAAGGCCGAGCAGTACTTC
TRBD1	TRBJ1-5	TRBV28	-	CASRSAGTGVAQPQHF	TGTGCCAGCAGGTCAGCCGGGACAGGGGTCGCTCAGCCCCAGCATTTT
TRBD2	TRBJ2-5	TRBV9	-	CASSVGTSGSQETQYF	TGTGCCAGCAGCGTAGGGACTAGCGGGAGCCAAGAGACCCAGTACTTC
-	TRBJ1-1	TRBV7-6	-	CASRRQENTEAFF	TGTGCCAGCAGACGACAGGAGAACACTGAAGCTTTCTTT
-	TRBJ2-3	TRBV5-1	-	CASSPPGWDSDTQYF	TGCGCCAGCAGCCCCCCGGGGTGGGATTCAGATACGCAGTATTTT
-	TRBJ2-7	TRBV4-1	-	CASSQGSTSLFYSYEQYF	TGCGCCAGCAGCCAAGGGAGTACCTCTCTCTTTTACTCCTACGAGCAGTACTTC
TRBD2	TRBJ2-2	TRBV5-1	-	CASSLGRGGDTGELFF	TGCGCCAGCAGCTTGGGCCGGGGGGGTGACACCGGGGAGCTGTTTTTT
-	TRBJ2-7	TRBV5-6	-	CASSLAQSSYEQYF	TGTGCCAGCAGCTTGGCACAGAGCTCCTACGAGCAGTACTTC
TRBD1	TRBJ1-1	TRBV2	-	CASSQFGQGNTEAFF	TGTGCCAGCAGTCAGTTCGGACAGGGGAACACTGAAGCTTTCTTT
-	TRBJ2-5	TRBV14	-	CASSQDRARGHQETQYF	TGTGCCAGCAGCCAAGATAGGGCCAGGGGCCACCAAGAGACCCAGTACTTC
-	TRBJ2-7	TRBV30	-	CAWTKSKGEQYF	TGTGCCTGGACCAAATCGAAGGGGGAGCAGTACTTC
TRBD2	TRBJ2-4	TRBV5-1	once	CASSLTSGSNIQYF	TGCGCCAGCAGCTTGACTAGCGGGAGCAACATTCAGTACTTC
TRBD1	TRBJ1-5	TRBV15	few	CATSRGDRGLNSNQPQHF	TGTGCCACCAGCAGGGGGGACAGGGGACTAAATAGCAATCAGCCCCAGCATTTT
-	TRBJ2-5	TRBV6-5	-	CASSNPTETQYF	TGTGCCAGCAGTAACCCTACGGAGACCCAGTACTTC